Below, 17 T cell receptor beta chains from the same sample are listed, as sequenced in a study of blood T cell repertoires in COVID-19. The repertoire was sequenced with immunoSEQ multiplex PCR; TCRdb's copy has only in-frame clones and lacks some. Found here are 250,000 to 300,000 clones, about four fifths of them singletons; the top ten hold approximately 5%. Source material: PBMCs or T cells enriched from blood (not recorded which). Every receptor here comes from a man in his forties who had been exposed to COVID-19.

The chain carries TRBV29-1 and TRBJ1-4; unclear D gene. Per the germline V gene, CDR1 is SQVTM and CDR2 is ANQGSEA. V lost 7 bases and J 4 bases, leaving 7 bases between the germline ends. This CDR3 has 11 residues. The CDR3 DNA sequence: TGCAGCGGGAGGGATAATGAAAAACTGTTTTTT. This encodes CSGRDNEKLFF. Drawing the rest from reference TRBV29-1 and TRBJ1-4, the complete variable domain is SAVISQKPSRDICQRGTSLTIQCQVDSQVTMMFWYRQQPGQSLTLIATANQGSEATYESGFVIDKFPISRPNLTFSTLTVSNMSPEDSSIYLCSGRDNEKLFFGSGTQLSVL.

V gene TRBV4-2 combines with J gene TRBJ2-4; TRBD2 agrees at 14 bases. CDR1 is LGHNA and CDR2 is YNFKEQ in the germline V gene. The CDR3 runs to 18 residues. Trimming cost V 1 base and J 8 bases; bases outside gene matches: 10. The CDR3 DNA sequence: TGTGCCAGCAGCCAAGGAGGACTAGCGGGAGGCCGGGTAGACATTCAGTACTTC. This encodes CASSQGGLAGGRVDIQYF.

This chain connects TRBV9 to TRBJ2-1, with 8 bases matching TRBD2. With 4 bases clipped from V and 3 bases from J, the junction kept 18 bases outside the gene matches. This CDR3 has 19 amino acids. Germline values: CDR1 SGDLS, CDR2 YYNGEE. CDR3 loop: CASSPRGRVAGNSYNEQFF. CDR3 in DNA: TGTGCCAGCAGCCCAAGAGGGAGGGTAGCGGGAAATAGCTACAATGAGCAGTTCTTC.

V usage is TRBV7-9 and J usage is TRBJ1-2; 7 bases fit TRBD1. Germline assignment: CDR1 SEHNR and CDR2 FQNEAQ (reference sequence). This CDR3 contains 14 residues. V shed 7 bases and J 0 bases; nucleotides not matched to a gene: 5. The CDR3 protein is CASKRGQTNYGYTF. The DNA for the CDR3 is TGTGCCAGCAAAAGGGGGCAGACTAACTATGGCTACACCTTC.

The chain employs TRBV5-8 and TRBJ2-2, with D possibly being TRBD2 (5 bases). With 0 bases removed from V and 0 bases from J, the gap between germline ends came to 12 bases. Looked up from germline, CDR1 is SGHTS and CDR2 is YDEGEE. The CDR3 has 17 residues. DNA of the CDR3: TGTGCCAGCAGCTTGGTAACGAGGGTGGCGAACACCGGGGAGCTGTTTTTT. As protein: CASSLVTRVANTGELFF.

V usage is TRBV30 and J usage is TRBJ2-1, with D possibly being TRBD2 (5 bases). Germline values: CDR1 GTSNPN, CDR2 SVGIG (reference sequence). The CDR3 consists of 12 residues. DNA of the CDR3: TGTGCTCGGAGGCAGGATGGGAATGAGCAGTTCTTC. Protein: CARRQDGNEQFF.

The V and J genes are TRBV11-3 and TRBJ2-7; the D gene is possibly TRBD2 (5 bases). This CDR3 region has 16 residues. Germline loops: CDR1 SGHNT, CDR2 YENEEA. V was pared by 2 bases and J by 3 bases, with 17 bases between. The CDR3 is CASSLSGEGIDYEQYF. CDR3 in DNA: TGTGCCAGCAGCTTATCCGGTGAGGGAATTGACTACGAGCAGTACTTC.

This chain connects TRBV5-1 to TRBJ1-1; the D gene is possibly TRBD1 (5 bases). V lost 2 bases to trimming and J lost 4 bases, with 9 bases between them. This CDR3 is 13 amino acids long. Germline assignment: CDR1 SGHRS and CDR2 YFSETQ. Here the CDR3 reads CASSFRGGTEAFF. In DNA, the CDR3 is TGCGCCAGCAGCTTTCGGGGGGGCACTGAAGCTTTCTTT.

The rearrangement joins TRBV5-4 to TRBJ2-2, with 7 bases fitting TRBD1. The CDR3 spans 14 residues. The V segment lost 4 bases and the J segment 4 bases; nucleotides outside the gene matches: 4. Germline V lookup: CDR1 SGHNT, CDR2 YYREEE (reference sequence). The CDR3 DNA follows: TGTGCCAGCAGCCCGACAGGGCGCACCGGGGAGCTGTTTTTT. It codes for CASSPTGRTGELFF.

V is TRBV9 and J is TRBJ1-4, with TRBD1 matching 9 bases. The length of the CDR3 is 14 residues. Looked up from germline, CDR1 is SGDLS and CDR2 is YYNGEE. Losses at the gene ends were 8 bases for V and 7 bases for J; bases not matched to a gene: 9. The CDR3 coding sequence is TGTGCCAGTGCACGGACAGGGGCTCGTGAAAAACTGTTTTTT. This gives the protein CASARTGAREKLFF.

The rearrangement uses TRBV30 and TRBJ2-3; weak D call: TRBD2 (5 bases). Between the trimmed V and J ends, which lost 5 bases and 6 bases, there was a span of 18 bases. This CDR3 has 14 residues. The germline V gene encodes CDR1 GTSNPN and CDR2 SVGIG (reference sequence). The CDR3, as DNA: TGTGCCTGGGCCGGACTGGGGAATCGCGATACGCAGTATTTT. Translated, it gives CAWAGLGNRDTQYF. Supplemented by reference TRBV30 and TRBJ2-3, the full variable domain reads SQTIHQWPATLVQPVGSPLSLECTVEGTSNPNLYWYRQAAGRGLQLLFYSVGIGQISSEVPQNLSASRPQDRQFILSSKKLLLSDSGFYLCAWAGLGNRDTQYFGPGTRLTVL.

The V and J genes are TRBV7-3 and TRBJ2-7, with 11 nucleotides matching TRBD2. The CDR3 extends over 15 amino acids. Germline V gene data show CDR1 as SGHTA and CDR2 as FQGTGA. V lost 5 bases and J lost 3; bases outside the gene matches: 6. Written as DNA, the CDR3 is TGTGCCAGCAGCATATCGGGACTAGCGGTCTACGAGCAGTACTTC. Translating it yields CASSISGLAVYEQYF.

The chain combines TRBV24-1 with TRBJ1-3; D remains unclear. The CDR3 totals 13 residues. Trimming shortened V by 1 base and J by 4 bases, and 4 bases separated the two germline ends. Germline CDR1 and CDR2: KGHDR and SFDVKD. The DNA of the CDR3 is TGTGCCACCAGTGATTTTTCAGGAAACACCATATATTTT. This sequence encodes CATSDFSGNTIYF.

The chain carries TRBV19 and TRBJ1-5; 8 positions match TRBD1. This CDR3 is built from 14 residues. V was pared by 7 bases and J by 1 base, with 3 bases of the junction left unmatched. Germline lookup yields CDR1 LNHDA and CDR2 SQIVND (reference sequence). Here the CDR3 reads CASNRDRSNQPQHF. The CDR3 bases are TGTGCCAGTAATCGGGACAGGAGCAATCAGCCCCAGCATTTT.

The rearrangement joins TRBV2 to TRBJ1-1; D call uncertain. Between the trimmed V and J ends, which lost 2 bases and 3 bases, there was a span of 10 bases. The CDR3 runs 14 residues. Germline V lookup: CDR1 SNHLY, CDR2 FYNNEI. The CDR3 reads CASSELVGYTEAFF. DNA for the CDR3: TGTGCCAGCAGTGAATTGGTGGGCTACACTGAAGCTTTCTTT.

This rearrangement joins TRBV18 to TRBJ2-5; 10 bases are shared with TRBD2. Germline trimming cut 0 bases from V and 3 bases from J; bases unmatched to any gene: 7. The CDR3 runs 17 residues. In germline, CDR1 is KGHSH, CDR2 LQKENI. As DNA, the CDR3 is TGTGCCAGCTCACCACCGGGATTACTAGCGGGGAAAGAGACCCAGTACTTC. This gives the protein CASSPPGLLAGKETQYF.

This chain uses TRBV11-3 with TRBJ1-3; D call uncertain. CDR1 is SGHNT, CDR2 YENEEA, per germline. Trimming cost V 0 bases and J 0 bases, with 6 bases left between them. The CDR3 contains 15 residues. The CDR3 protein is CASSLDGSSGNTIYF. The CDR3 DNA follows: TGTGCCAGCAGCTTAGACGGGAGCTCTGGAAACACCATATATTTT.